The 24 T cell receptor beta chains below come from one sample, sequenced in a study of breast tumors, draining lymph nodes, adjacent tissues. TCRdb analysed the multiplex PCR reads with MiXCR anew, one entry per CDR3 protein. Of 180,000 or so distinct CDR3 sequences detected, 33% appear once; the ten largest clones hold roughly 3.8%. The lymph nodes were axillary draining lymph nodes from breast cancer patients. What was sequenced was axillary lymph node tissue. The source is a female donor with breast cancer. Some clones in this sample may be carry-over from other donors' samples.

Ten or more counts support this clonotype. The chain uses TRBV5-1 and TRBJ2-5, with TRBD2 matching 7 bases. Germline V CDR1 and CDR2: SGHRS, YFSETQ. V lost 4 bases and J lost 0; bases outside the gene matches: 6. This CDR3 spans 15 amino acids. This chain's CDR3 is CASSGYGGNQETQYF. As DNA, the CDR3 is TGCGCCAGCAGCGGGTACGGGGGGAACCAAGAGACCCAGTACTTC.

In its sample, this clonotype was seen many times. The chain links TRBV11-1 to TRBJ2-5; 14 bases line up with TRBD2. The germline gives CDR1 SGHAT, CDR2 FQDESV (reference sequence). V lost 6 bases and J lost 4; bases outside the gene matches: 10. The CDR3 runs 17 residues. CDR3 sequence (DNA): TGTGCCAGCAGTCCCAGAGCCGGGACTAGCGGGAGAGAGACCCAGTACTTC. It codes for CASSPRAGTSGRETQYF.

The genes are TRBV5-1 and TRBJ2-1; D is perhaps TRBD1 (5 bases). The CDR3 has 15 amino acids. The germline V gene has CDR1 SGHRS and CDR2 YFSETQ. V was clipped by 2 bases and J by 6 bases, with 15 bases between them. This CDR3 reads CASSLNLAGFNEQFF. DNA of the CDR3: TGCGCCAGCAGCTTAAATCTCGCAGGGTTCAATGAGCAGTTCTTC.

This clonotype was found many times. The chain employs TRBV6-1 and TRBJ1-4; TRBD1 agrees at 7 bases. Germline trimming cut 4 bases from V and 5 bases from J; bases unmatched to any gene: 7. Germline assignment: CDR1 MNHNS and CDR2 SASEGT. The CDR3 contains 15 residues. The CDR3 loop is CASSATDRSNEKLFF. Written as DNA, the CDR3 is TGTGCCAGCAGTGCGACGGACAGGTCGAATGAAAAACTGTTTTTT.

Of note for this clonotype: The conserved phenylalanine or tryptophan is not found at the CDR3 terminus, so this likely reflects a read error. The chain recombines TRBV3-1 with TRBJ1-2; tentative D call: TRBD1 (6 bases). Germline CDR1 reads LGHDT; CDR2 reads YNNKEL (reference sequence). The CDR3 is made up of 13 amino acids. This CDR3 is CASSQEGTRGYTL. CDR3 nucleotides: TGCGCCAGCAGCCAAGAGGGGACACGCGGCTACACCCTC.

This clonotype was counted ten times or more. This rearrangement joins TRBV11-2 to TRBJ2-5, with 8 bases that match TRBD2. CDR1 and CDR2 (germline): SGHAT, FQNNGV. The CDR3 length is 14 residues. V lost 5 bases to trimming and J lost 1 base; unmatched junction nucleotides: 3. In DNA form, the CDR3 reads TGTGCCAGCAGCCAGAGCGGGGGCCAAGAGACCCAGTACTTC. As protein: CASSQSGGQETQYF. The whole variable domain, filled in from reference TRBV11-2 and TRBJ2-5, reads EAGVAQSPRYKIIEKRQSVAFWCNPISGHATLYWYQQILGQGPKLLIQFQNNGVVDDSQLPKDRFSAERLKGVDSTLKIQPAKLEDSAVYLCASSQSGGQETQYFGPGTRLLVL.

In its sample, this clonotype was seen a few times. The V and J genes are TRBV12-3 or TRBV12-4 and TRBJ1-3, with no clear D. The CDR3 runs to 11 residues. Trimming took 5 bases from V and 9 from J, leaving 8 bases between them. The CDR3 reads CASSTSGTIYF. As DNA, the CDR3 is TGTGCCAGCAGTACGAGTGGCACCATATATTTT.

In regard to this clonotype: It may be a read error: a sequence one base away is much more abundant. It is likely a read error, because the conserved phenylalanine at the end of the CDR3 is missing. The chain employs TRBV7-2 and TRBJ2-1; D possibly corresponds to TRBD1 (6 bases). Germline V lookup: CDR1 SGHTA, CDR2 FQGNSA. The CDR3 loop spans 15 amino acids. V was trimmed by 5 bases and J by 5 bases, leaving 16 bases between them. In DNA form, the CDR3 reads TGTGCCAGCAGCACACCCGGGACACGCCACAATGAGCAGTTCCTC. Amino acid sequence: CASSTPGTRHNEQFL.

Details on this clonotype: At one end, the junction sequence differs from germline, possibly due to a read error. The chain has TRBV7-9 and TRBJ2-3; TRBD2 agrees at 12 bases. Germline V lookup: CDR1 SEHNR, CDR2 FQNEAQ (reference sequence). The CDR3 sequence is 18 residues long. The CDR3 is CASSLVPSGGASTHTQYF. DNA of the CDR3: TGTGCCAGCAGCTTGGTCCCTAGCGGGGGGGCGAGCACACATACGCAGTATTTT.

As for this clonotype: In this CDR3 the conserved last residue, phenylalanine or tryptophan, is missing, so a read error is likely. The chain is built from TRBV7-9 and TRBJ2-2; D ambiguous. The CDR3 has 13 residues. Looked up from germline, CDR1 is SEHNR and CDR2 is FQNEAQ (reference sequence). The V gene lost 8 bases and the J gene lost 5 bases, with 12 bases spanning the gap. For the CDR3, the DNA is TGTGCCAGCGCCTTAATTCAAACCGGGGAGCTGTTTTCT. It encodes CASALIQTGELFS.

This clonotype was counted ten times or more. The chain is built from TRBV30 and TRBJ1-5, with 9 bases matching TRBD1. Per the germline V gene, CDR1 is GTSNPN and CDR2 is SVGIG (reference sequence). The CDR3 has 14 amino acids. With 5 bases clipped from V and 7 bases from J, the junction kept 9 bases outside the gene matches. The CDR3: CAWATGGENQPQHF. CDR3 bases: TGTGCCTGGGCCACAGGGGGCGAGAACCAGCCCCAGCATTTT.

This clonotype was observed many times. The rearrangement joins TRBV6-2 or TRBV6-3 to TRBJ2-7, with a possible D match to TRBD1 (5 bases). The CDR3 sequence is 14 residues long. Between the trimmed V and J ends, which lost 6 bases and 0 bases, there was a span of 12 bases. Germline values: CDR1 MNHEY, CDR2 SVGEGT. The CDR3 region has the DNA TGTGCCAGCAGGTACCTAGGGGCCTCCTACGAGCAGTACTTC. Residues: CASRYLGASYEQYF.

This clonotype was detected many times. V and J are TRBV2 and TRBJ1-1; D ambiguous. The germline V and J ends were trimmed by 11 bases and 1 base, with 11 bases remaining between them. The germline V gene encodes CDR1 SNHLY and CDR2 FYNNEI. The CDR3 is made up of 12 amino acids. The DNA for the CDR3 is TGTGCCGGAAAGATAGGGAACACTGAAGCTTTCTTT. Protein product: CAGKIGNTEAFF.

At least ten counts were recorded for this clonotype. V gene TRBV5-4 combines with J gene TRBJ1-2, with TRBD1 as a possible D gene (6 bases). The CDR3 is 15 amino acids. Trimming pared 4 bases from V and 0 bases from J, leaving 13 bases between. Germline V gene data show CDR1 as SGHNT and CDR2 as YYREEE (reference sequence). CDR3 protein: CASSPRDIPNYGYTF. CDR3 in DNA: TGTGCCAGCAGCCCGAGGGACATTCCTAACTATGGCTACACCTTC.

This clonotype has ten or more counts. V gene TRBV6-1 combines with J gene TRBJ1-6; no clear D gene. Germline V CDR1 and CDR2: MNHNS, SASEGT. V was clipped by 1 base and J by 0 bases, with 4 bases between them. The CDR3 runs to 15 residues. The CDR3 DNA is TGTGCCAGCAGTGAAGATAGCTCCTATAATTCACCCCTCCACTTT. Its translation: CASSEDSSYNSPLHF.

This clonotype was detected many times. The DNA of the CDR3 is TGCGCCAGCAGCCAAGACCCCGGGACTAGCGGAGAGACCCAGTACTTC. Protein product: CASSQDPGTSGETQYF. The rearrangement joins TRBV4-1 to TRBJ2-5; 11 nucleotides line up with TRBD2. The CDR3 runs 16 residues. With 0 bases clipped from V and 4 bases from J, the junction kept 4 bases outside the gene matches. Germline CDR1 MGHRA, CDR2 YSYEKL.

This clonotype showed up many times. The gene calls are TRBV2 and TRBJ1-1, with D possibly TRBD1 on 5 matching bases. V was pared by 3 bases and J by 8 bases, with 13 bases between. The CDR3 covers 13 residues. CDR1 and CDR2 from the germline V gene are SNHLY and FYNNEI. The CDR3 sequence is CASSDRERGEAFF. The DNA for the CDR3 is TGTGCCAGCAGTGACAGGGAAAGAGGAGAAGCTTTCTTT.

The chain carries TRBV4-2 and TRBJ2-5; D is possibly TRBD2 (5 bases). Germline V CDR1 and CDR2: LGHNA, YNFKEQ. The V end lost 1 base, the J end lost 4 bases, and 7 bases lay between the germline ends. The CDR3 is 13 amino acids. As DNA, the CDR3 is TGTGCCAGCAGCCAAGCAGCGGCAGAGACCCAGTACTTC. The encoded protein is CASSQAAAETQYF.

The table lists this clonotype with many counts. CDR3 region: CSARGQVGGYTF. CDR3 DNA: TGCAGTGCTAGGGGACAGGTGGGCGGCTACACCTTC. The rearrangement links TRBV20-1 to TRBJ1-2, with 8 bases matching TRBD1. V lost 3 bases to trimming and J lost 8 bases; unmatched junction nucleotides: 5. The CDR3 consists of 12 residues. Germline V gene data show CDR1 as DFQATT and CDR2 as SNEGSKA (reference sequence).

This clonotype was seen repeatedly, ten times or more. The chain is built from TRBV6-2 or TRBV6-3 and TRBJ1-2; D is uncertain. V was trimmed by 2 bases and J by 7 bases, leaving 11 bases between them. CDR3 length equals 13 residues. The germline gives CDR1 MNHEY, CDR2 SVGEGT. CDR3 bases: TGTGCCAGCAGTTACCCCTCCCGGAGTGGCTACACCTTC. Protein: CASSYPSRSGYTF.

V usage is TRBV20-1 and J usage is TRBJ2-2; D is undetermined. With 4 bases removed from V and 8 bases from J, the gap between germline ends came to 11 bases. Germline V gives CDR1 DFQATT, CDR2 SNEGSKA (reference sequence). The CDR3 is made up of 12 amino acids. DNA of the CDR3: TGCAGTGCTACCAAGTCCTTTGGGGAGCTGTTTTTT. As protein: CSATKSFGELFF.

This clonotype was counted at least ten times. This chain joins TRBV6-1 and TRBJ1-5, with TRBD1 identical over 7 bases. CDR1 MNHNS and CDR2 SASEGT come from the germline V gene. V was pared by 8 bases and J by 1 base, with 5 bases of the junction left unmatched. This CDR3 has 14 amino acids. The CDR3 nucleotides read TGTGCCAGCGCCCGGACAGGAAGCAATCAGCCCCAGCATTTT. It is translated as CASARTGSNQPQHF.

To note about this clonotype: The conserved final phenylalanine or tryptophan is absent from the CDR3, which likely points to a read error. This rearrangement joins TRBV28 to TRBJ2-4; a weak D match, TRBD2 (6 bases). Germline lookup yields CDR1 MDHEN and CDR2 SYDVKM. The length of the CDR3 is 13 residues. Trimming took off 7 bases at V and 13 bases at J, with 20 bases between the two ends. The CDR3 here is CASKGRPALEQYL. In DNA form, the CDR3 reads TGTGCCAGCAAAGGGAGGCCAGCCTTGGAGCAGTACCTC.

The sample holds one count of this clonotype. J is TRBJ2-4 and V is TRBV7-9; TRBD2 aligns across 8 bases. This CDR3 spans 14 amino acids. Germline CDR1 SEHNR, CDR2 FQNEAQ (reference sequence). Trimming removed 1 base from V and 12 bases from J; junction bases left unmatched: 8. The CDR3 nucleotides are TGTGCCAGCAGCTTAGTCGGACTAGCAGTGGATCAGTACTTC. This codes for CASSLVGLAVDQYF.